This T cell receptor beta chain is from a study of T cells in Graves' hyperthyroidism and ophthalmopathy. This clonotype showed up many times. What it recognizes is unknown. There were TCR beta CDR3 regions amplified from RNA transcripts. A set of HTBI primers served as the primers for a first-round RT-PCR of the TCR CDR3. Each CDR3 protein is one row after TCRdb ran MiXCR on the multiplex PCR reads. The top ten hold around 7.7% of the sample, which has about 580,000 distinct CDR3 sequences, 46% seen once. Whole-study findings and limits: Blood samples included most of the expanded thyroid clonotypes exceeding 0.001.

The V gene lost 1 base and the J gene lost 6 bases, with 15 bases spanning the gap. The CDR3 extends over 15 amino acids. From germline, CDR1 is KGHSH and CDR2 LQKENI. The sequencing input was peripheral blood or thyroid tissue (not recorded which). The chain links TRBV18 to TRBJ1-2; D perhaps matches TRBD1 (6 bases). The receptor's source is a woman under 30 with Graves' hyperthyroidism. The CDR3 loop reads CASSPRLRGTDGYTF. Written as DNA, the CDR3 is TGTGCCAGCTCACCACGACTCAGGGGAACGGATGGCTACACCTTC.